These 4 T cell receptor beta chains share one sample of origin, sequenced in a study of T cells in Graves' hyperthyroidism and ophthalmopathy. Amplified TCR beta CDR3 regions derived from RNA transcripts. The HTBI primer set served for first-round RT-PCR of the TCR CDR3. From the multiplex PCR reads, TCRdb called clonotypes with MiXCR, one entry per CDR3 protein. In the table there are fewer than 650,000 distinct CDR3 sequences, around 13% of which are singletons. Sample: blood. Every receptor here comes from a woman aged 40 to 49 with Graves' hyperthyroidism.

This clonotype was seen repeatedly, ten times or more. The chain recombines TRBV3-1 with TRBJ1-2, with TRBD1 matching over 9 bases. CDR3 size: 16 residues. The ends lost 4 bases at V and 8 bases at J; junction bases unmatched: 14. Germline CDR1 LGHDT, CDR2 YNNKEL (reference sequence). For the CDR3, the DNA is TGTGCCAGCAGCCCACTGCCGGGACAGGGAGACGACGGCTACACCTTC. Translating gives CASSPLPGQGDDGYTF.

This clonotype has only a few counts. The gene calls are TRBV4-1 and TRBJ2-3; 7 nucleotides line up with TRBD2. V lost 0 bases, J lost 6 bases, and 9 bases stayed unmatched. This CDR3 is 16 amino acids long. Germline assignment: CDR1 MGHRA and CDR2 YSYEKL. CDR3: CASSQELRGSRDTQYF. As DNA, the CDR3 is TGCGCCAGCAGCCAAGAATTGCGGGGGAGTAGGGATACGCAGTATTTT.

There are a few counts of this clonotype. The chain combines TRBV19 with TRBJ2-3; the match to TRBD2 covers 7 bases. After removal of 5 bases from V and 5 bases from J, the junction contained 7 bases not matched to a gene. Germline V gene lookup returns CDR1 LNHDA and CDR2 SQIVND (reference sequence). The CDR3 covers 14 residues. CDR3 coding DNA: TGTGCCAGTAGTCCTCTGGGCGGGAGAGATACGCAGTATTTT. It specifies CASSPLGGRDTQYF.

This clonotype has a count of ten or more. The V gene is TRBV3-1, the J gene TRBJ2-2; TRBD2 is a possible D gene (5 bases). This CDR3 comprises 15 residues. Germline CDR1 and CDR2: LGHDT and YNNKEL (reference sequence). Trimming shortened V by 6 bases and J by 5 bases, and 16 bases separated the two germline ends. The CDR3 loop is CASRNGEIGTGELFF. The DNA for the CDR3 is TGTGCCAGCAGGAACGGGGAAATCGGGACCGGGGAGCTGTTTTTT.